One sample yielded the 14 T cell receptor beta chains listed below, sequenced in a study of vaccination and CD4 T cells after COVID-19. Documented treatment: roughly 11-day PBMC culture with coronavirus spike peptide pools or control peptides (ViraFEST assay). The Oncomine TCR Beta short-read assay sequenced DNA from cultured CD4+ T cells. MiXCR was run by TCRdb on the PCR reads, yielding one entry per CDR3 protein. The data hold just under 20,000 distinct CDR3 sequences, with less than 60% observed a single time. Their antigens are not known. The specimen was CD4+ T cells from blood, cultured in vitro, collected after SARS-CoV-2 vaccination. All receptors come from a human donor who had recovered from COVID-19.

CDR3 nucleotides: TGTGCCAGCAGGAAGGGACAGGGAGGCCACAATGAGCAGTTCTTC. Protein sequence: CASRKGQGGHNEQFF. The chain couples TRBV12-3 or TRBV12-4 to TRBJ2-1; 9 positions match TRBD1. Trimming removed 6 bases from V and 5 bases from J; junction bases left unmatched: 8. This CDR3 has 15 residues.

The V call is TRBV7-2, the J call TRBJ1-2; a weak D match, TRBD1 (5 bases). The germline V gene encodes CDR1 SGHTA and CDR2 FQGNSA. The CDR3 runs to 17 residues. V dropped 0 bases and J dropped 4 bases, with 18 bases sitting between them. The CDR3 DNA sequence: TGTGCCAGCAGCTTAGCCTTCGTAGGTCAGGGTCCCTATGGCTACACCTTC. As protein: CASSLAFVGQGPYGYTF.

This clonotype has just a few counts. The J gene is TRBJ1-6, the V gene TRBV24-1; 8 bases fit TRBD1. In germline, CDR1 is KGHDR, CDR2 SFDVKD. Trimming cost V 4 bases and J 0 bases; bases outside gene matches: 13. The length of the CDR3 is 20 residues. CDR3 residues: CATSDPGTGALSSYNSPLHF. The DNA for the CDR3 is TGTGCCACCAGTGACCCCGGGACAGGTGCTCTCAGCTCCTATAATTCACCCCTCCACTTT.

V gene TRBV11-3 combines with J gene TRBJ1-1, with D maybe TRBD1 (6 bases). Trimming removed 4 bases at V and 1 base at J, with 10 bases between. The CDR3 sequence is 14 residues long. Germline V lookup: CDR1 SGHNT, CDR2 YENEEA. DNA of the CDR3: TGTGCCAGCAGCTCGGGAGGGGGGAACACTGAAGCTTTCTTT. Its protein product is CASSSGGGNTEAFF.

The V call is TRBV12-3 or TRBV12-4, the J call TRBJ1-3; D gene ambiguous. The CDR3 contains 14 residues. V was shortened by 3 bases and J by 1 base, with 7 bases between the two germline ends. The chain's CDR3 is CASSFPGSGNTIYF. The CDR3, as DNA: TGTGCCAGCAGTTTCCCGGGGTCTGGAAACACCATATATTTT.

The chain joins TRBV5-1 to TRBJ2-5; D is undetermined. Deletions cut 0 bases from V and 2 bases from J, with 11 bases between. This CDR3 has 15 residues. Germline loops: CDR1 SGHRS, CDR2 YFSETQ. In nucleotides, the CDR3 is TGCGCCAGCAGCTTGGCACGGACGAAGCAAGAGACCCAGTACTTC. Amino acid sequence: CASSLARTKQETQYF.

The chain has TRBV20-1 and TRBJ2-7; 9 bases map to TRBD1. V lost 2 bases, J lost 4 bases, and 9 bases stayed unmatched. Germline CDR1 and CDR2: DFQATT and SNEGSKA (reference sequence). This CDR3 has 15 amino acids. The CDR3 nucleotides are TGCAGTGCTAGATCTTCCCGGGGACAGGGATACGAGCAGTACTTC. Its translation: CSARSSRGQGYEQYF.

The chain couples TRBV20-1 to TRBJ2-2; D gene unclear. This CDR3 spans 15 amino acids. The ends were cut back, 2 bases at V and 6 bases at J, with 16 bases in the middle. CDR1 and CDR2 from the germline V gene are DFQATT and SNEGSKA (reference sequence). The chain's CDR3 is CSARKNPVQAGELFF. The CDR3 DNA follows: TGCAGTGCTAGAAAGAACCCCGTACAAGCCGGGGAGCTGTTTTTT.

This clonotype was found a few times. The limits of the CDR3 on the DNA are not certain, so only TCRdb's listed CDR3 is given. The V call is TRBV6-5, the J call TRBJ1-2; the table's D call, TRBD1, has no DNA check behind it. Termini included, the CDR3 measures 17 amino acids. Germline CDR1 and CDR2: MNHEY and SVGAGI. CDR3 loop: CASSSSTPGQGSWGYTF.

The gene calls are TRBV20-1 and TRBJ2-5; the D is unclear. CDR3 length: 11 residues. Germline CDR1 is DFQATT and CDR2 is SNEGSKA (reference sequence). Between the trimmed V and J ends, which lost 1 base and 3 bases, there was a span of 3 bases. CDR3: CSARAKETQYF. The CDR3, as DNA: TGCAGTGCTAGAGCGAAAGAGACCCAGTACTTC.

This clonotype was seen more than once but under ten times. The V gene is TRBV7-3, the J gene TRBJ1-1; D is ambiguous. The CDR3 is 14 residues long. The V end was cut by 5 bases, the J end by 0 bases, with 10 bases between. Germline-derived CDR1 and CDR2 are SGHTA and FQGTGA. CDR3 amino acids: CASSRDPVNTEAFF. Here the CDR3 DNA reads TGTGCCAGCAGCCGCGATCCGGTGAACACTGAAGCTTTCTTT.

This clonotype has just a few counts. The chain uses TRBV6-1 and TRBJ1-5; D is possibly TRBD1 (5 bases). The V end was cut by 6 bases, the J end by 5 bases, with 17 bases between. CDR3 length: 15 residues. Germline V gene data show CDR1 as MNHNS and CDR2 as SASEGT. CDR3 nucleotide sequence: TGTGCCAGCAGCCAACAGGCAACGAGGGATCAGCCCCAGCATTTT. The encoded protein is CASSQQATRDQPQHF.

This clonotype has more than one count but fewer than ten. This chain uses TRBV20-1 with TRBJ1-5; 9 bases map to TRBD1. Per germline, CDR1 DFQATT and CDR2 SNEGSKA (reference sequence). There are 15 residues in the CDR3. V shed 2 bases, J shed 1 base, and the junction held 3 bases outside the gene matches. The CDR3 here is CSARTGGWSNQPQHF. CDR3 coding DNA: TGCAGTGCTAGAACAGGGGGCTGGAGCAATCAGCCCCAGCATTTT.

This clonotype showed up just a few times. V gene TRBV25-1 combines with J gene TRBJ1-6, with D possibly TRBD1 on 5 matching bases. V gave up 2 bases and J gave up 1 base, with 9 bases separating them. This CDR3 region has 16 residues. Germline CDR1 and CDR2: MGHDK and SYGVNS. CDR3 protein: CASSEVGRSYNSPLHF. The CDR3 DNA sequence: TGTGCCAGCAGTGAAGTGGGGCGATCCTATAATTCACCCCTCCACTTT.